The 18 T cell receptor beta chains below all came from one sample that was sequenced in a study of OX40 agonist ivuxolimab in advanced cancers. Sequencing used immunoSEQ multiplex PCR; TCRdb keeps in-frame clones, though not all of them. Of about 48,000 clones listed, over 80% are singletons. The sequencing here drew on CD4+ or CD8+ T cells sorted from blood, taken in a trial of the OX40 agonist ivuxolimab. Every receptor here comes from an adult with an advanced solid tumor such as melanoma, head and neck, liver or kidney cancer.

The chain employs TRBV7-8 and TRBJ1-1; D may be TRBD1 (5 bases). The V gene's germline CDR1 is SGHVS and CDR2 FQNEAQ. The CDR3 has 15 residues. V dropped 0 bases and J dropped 5 bases, with 13 bases sitting between them. CDR3 sequence (DNA): TGTGCCAGCAGCTTAGCAGTGGCAGGGAGGACTGAAGCTTTCTTT. It encodes CASSLAVAGRTEAFF.

The chain uses TRBV7-9 and TRBJ2-3, with 12 bases lining up with TRBD2. The J segment lost 3 bases and the V segment lost 6 bases, leaving 10 bases of the junction unmatched. This CDR3 is 17 amino acids long. Germline V lookup: CDR1 SEHNR, CDR2 FQNEAQ (reference sequence). The CDR3 loop reads CASSPSRLAGETDTQYF. DNA for the CDR3: TGTGCCAGCAGTCCGAGCCGACTAGCGGGGGAGACAGATACGCAGTATTTT.

The table lists this clone with a count of one. V usage is TRBV7-9 and J usage is TRBJ2-7, with D possibly matching TRBD1 (5 bases). Germline V gene lookup returns CDR1 SEHNR and CDR2 FQNEAQ (reference sequence). Trimming removed 5 bases at V and 0 bases at J, with 11 bases between. The CDR3 sequence is 14 residues long. The CDR3 DNA reads TGTGCCAGCAGCCTGGACACATACTCCTACGAGCAGTACTTC. Protein sequence: CASSLDTYSYEQYF.

The chain joins TRBV4-2 to TRBJ2-3; 8 nucleotides line up with TRBD1. V was clipped by 5 bases and J by 2 bases; unmatched bases: 6. The germline gives CDR1 LGHNA, CDR2 YNFKEQ. The CDR3 has 15 residues. The CDR3: CASSFGQGYTDTQYF. The DNA for the CDR3 is TGTGCCAGCAGCTTCGGACAGGGATACACAGATACGCAGTATTTT.

This clone was recorded once. V usage is TRBV19 and J usage is TRBJ2-5; D is perhaps TRBD2 (7 bases). Germline CDR1 and CDR2: LNHDA and SQIVND (reference sequence). The V and J ends lost 5 bases and 5 bases respectively, with 21 bases between them. The CDR3 sequence is 16 residues long. DNA of the CDR3: TGTGCCAGTAGTCCGCGGTTAGGGGGGGCTGGGGAGACCCAGTACTTC. Its protein is CASSPRLGGAGETQYF.

The rearrangement links TRBV5-4 to TRBJ1-2; D gene uncertain. CDR1 and CDR2 (germline): SGHNT, YYREEE (reference sequence). The CDR3 totals 14 residues. The V gene lost 0 bases and the J gene lost 2 bases, with 8 bases spanning the gap. CDR3 DNA: TGTGCCAGCAGCTTGGGGCCGGGGAACTATGGCTACACCTTC. Encoded protein: CASSLGPGNYGYTF.

This chain connects TRBV2 to TRBJ2-2; a possible D gene is TRBD1 (6 bases). CDR3 size: 13 residues. V lost 5 bases, J lost 5 bases, and 9 bases lay in between. Looked up from germline, CDR1 is SNHLY and CDR2 is FYNNEI. Here the CDR3 reads CASSRTETGELFF. The CDR3, as DNA: TGTGCCAGCAGTCGGACAGAAACCGGGGAGCTGTTTTTT.

The chain joins TRBV4-2 to TRBJ1-1; possible D gene TRBD1, 5 bases. Trimming pared 3 bases from V and 2 bases from J, leaving 22 bases between. Per germline, CDR1 LGHNA and CDR2 YNFKEQ. The CDR3 sequence is 18 residues long. The CDR3 sequence: CASSHGARTRTSNTEAFF. In nucleotides, the CDR3 is TGTGCCAGCAGCCACGGGGCCAGGACGAGGACTTCTAACACTGAAGCTTTCTTT.

CDR3 loop: CASSVRLAATGELFF. CDR3 sequence (DNA): TGTGCCAGCAGCGTCCGGCTAGCGGCCACCGGGGAGCTGTTTTTT. The chain uses TRBV9 and TRBJ2-2; 7 bases map to TRBD2. This CDR3 is 15 amino acids long. The trim removed 2 bases at V and 4 bases at J, leaving 5 bases unmatched. CDR1 and CDR2 from the germline V gene are SGDLS and YYNGEE.

V and J are TRBV25-1 and TRBJ2-2; 8 nucleotides line up with TRBD2. The germline CDR1 and CDR2 sequences are MGHDK and SYGVNS. The CDR3 is 15 residues long. Trimming cost V 5 bases and J 7 bases; bases outside gene matches: 9. In DNA form, the CDR3 reads TGTGCCAGCAGTCCCGGGGGGGCCTTGGGCGGGGAGCTGTTTTTT. It yields the protein CASSPGGALGGELFF.

In its sample, this clone was seen a few times. The chain couples TRBV6-5 to TRBJ2-7; 7 nucleotides agree with TRBD1. V was clipped by 5 bases and J by 2 bases; unmatched bases: 6. This CDR3 spans 14 amino acids. Germline loops: CDR1 MNHEY, CDR2 SVGAGI. In DNA, the CDR3 is TGTGCCAGCAGTCGGGACAGATTCCCCTACGAGCAGTACTTC. Amino acids: CASSRDRFPYEQYF.

This sequence joins TRBV23-1 and TRBJ1-2, with 8 positions matching TRBD1. TRBV23-1 is assigned to the ORF class and has an uncertain function. This CDR3 contains 17 residues. V gave up 2 bases and J gave up 5 bases; unmatched junction bases: 13. CDR3 DNA: TGCGCCAGCAGTCAACCCGAGACAGGGGACAATGGGTATGGCTACACCTTC. Amino acid sequence: CASSQPETGDNGYGYTF.

The V call is TRBV5-1, the J call TRBJ2-1; the match to TRBD2 covers 9 bases. J gave up 0 bases and V 0 bases, and 10 bases lay outside the gene matches. This CDR3 has 19 amino acids. CDR1 and CDR2 from the germline V gene are SGHRS and YFSETQ. The DNA of the CDR3 is TGCGCCAGCAGCTTGGAGGGTAGCGGGGGCCCCGGCTCCTACAATGAGCAGTTCTTC. This gives the protein CASSLEGSGGPGSYNEQFF.

This clone was detected once. The chain joins TRBV29-1 to TRBJ2-7, with 8 bases identical to TRBD1. Germline CDR1 reads SQVTM; CDR2 reads ANQGSEA. The CDR3 covers 12 residues. The V and J ends lost 6 bases and 5 bases, in that order; junction bases with no gene match: 6. This CDR3 is CSVKGQVHEQYF. The CDR3 DNA follows: TGCAGCGTGAAGGGACAGGTTCACGAGCAGTACTTC.

V is TRBV7-9 and J is TRBJ2-7; 9 bases fit TRBD1. The CDR3 is 14 amino acids. V trimming: 5 bases; J trimming: 2 bases; junction bases outside the gene matches: 4. Per the germline V gene, CDR1 is SEHNR and CDR2 is FQNEAQ (reference sequence). CDR3 in amino acids: CASSRQGVTYEQYF. The CDR3 DNA is TGTGCCAGCAGCCGACAGGGGGTGACCTACGAGCAGTACTTC.

This clone has more than one count but fewer than ten. The chain has TRBV2 and TRBJ1-5; 8 bases align to TRBD1. CDR1 and CDR2 from the germline V gene are SNHLY and FYNNEI. V lost 6 bases, J lost 0 bases, and 4 bases stayed unmatched. The CDR3 covers 15 residues. In DNA form, the CDR3 reads TGTGCCAGCAGAAGAGACAGGGGTAGCAATCAGCCCCAGCATTTT. Residues: CASRRDRGSNQPQHF. The full variable domain, with the rest looked up from reference TRBV2 and TRBJ1-5, is EPEVTQTPSHQVTQMGQEVILRCVPISNHLYFYWYRQILGQKVEFLVSFYNNEISEKSEIFDDQFSVERPDGSNFTLKIRSTKLEDSAMYFCASRRDRGSNQPQHFGDGTRLSIL.

This clone was detected a few times. This sequence joins TRBV5-5 and TRBJ2-1; tentative D call: TRBD2 (6 bases). Trimming cost V 2 bases and J 0 bases, with 15 bases left between them. The germline V gene has CDR1 SGHKS and CDR2 YYEKEE (reference sequence). CDR3 length: 17 amino acids. Here the CDR3 reads CASSLKLGGGSYNEQFF. CDR3 bases: TGTGCCAGCAGCTTAAAGCTGGGAGGTGGCTCCTACAATGAGCAGTTCTTC.

V is TRBV5-3 and J is TRBJ1-2; 11 bases align to TRBD1. TRBV5-3 is an ORF, with its function uncertain. The CDR3 is made up of 18 amino acids. The junction had 8 bases not matched to a gene; V was cut back by 1 base and J by 0 bases. CDR3 region: CARSLFRDRGTSNYGYTF. The CDR3 bases are TGTGCCAGAAGCTTGTTCCGGGACAGGGGGACATCTAACTATGGCTACACCTTC.